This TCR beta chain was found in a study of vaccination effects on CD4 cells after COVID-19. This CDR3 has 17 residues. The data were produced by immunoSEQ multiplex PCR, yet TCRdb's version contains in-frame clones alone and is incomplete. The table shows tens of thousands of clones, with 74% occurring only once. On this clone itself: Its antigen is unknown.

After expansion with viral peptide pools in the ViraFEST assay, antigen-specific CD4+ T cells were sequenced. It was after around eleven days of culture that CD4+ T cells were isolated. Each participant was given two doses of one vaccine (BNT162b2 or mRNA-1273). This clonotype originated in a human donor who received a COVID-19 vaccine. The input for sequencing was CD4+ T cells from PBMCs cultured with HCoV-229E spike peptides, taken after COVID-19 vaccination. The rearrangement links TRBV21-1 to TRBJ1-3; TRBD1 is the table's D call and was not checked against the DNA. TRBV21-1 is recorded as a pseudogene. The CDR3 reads CASSKGGDRAGGNTIYF. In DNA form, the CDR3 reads TGTGCCAGCAGCAAAGGGGGGGACAGGGCGGGTGGAAACACCATATATTTT.